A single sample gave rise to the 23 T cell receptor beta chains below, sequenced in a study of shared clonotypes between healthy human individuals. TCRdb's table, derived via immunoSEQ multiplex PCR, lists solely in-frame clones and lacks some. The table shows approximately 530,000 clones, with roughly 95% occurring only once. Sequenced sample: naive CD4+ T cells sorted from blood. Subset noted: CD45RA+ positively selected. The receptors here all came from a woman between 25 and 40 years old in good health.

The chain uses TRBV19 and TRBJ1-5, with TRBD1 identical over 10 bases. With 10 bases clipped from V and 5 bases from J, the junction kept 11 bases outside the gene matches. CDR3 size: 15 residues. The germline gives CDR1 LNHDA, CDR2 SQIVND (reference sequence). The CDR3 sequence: CATSIGTGVHQPQHF. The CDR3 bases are TGTGCCACTTCGATCGGGACAGGGGTTCATCAGCCCCAGCATTTT.

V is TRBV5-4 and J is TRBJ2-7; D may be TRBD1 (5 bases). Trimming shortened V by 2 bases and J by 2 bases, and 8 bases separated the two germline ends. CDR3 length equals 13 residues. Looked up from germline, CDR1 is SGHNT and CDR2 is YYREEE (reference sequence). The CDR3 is CASSLSRAYEQYF. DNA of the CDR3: TGTGCCAGCAGCTTAAGCAGGGCCTACGAGCAGTACTTC.

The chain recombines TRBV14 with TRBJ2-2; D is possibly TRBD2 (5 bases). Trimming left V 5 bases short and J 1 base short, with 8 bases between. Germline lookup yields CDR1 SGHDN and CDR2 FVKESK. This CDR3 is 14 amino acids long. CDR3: CASSKDLNTGELFF. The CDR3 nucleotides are TGTGCCAGCAGCAAGGACTTGAACACCGGGGAGCTGTTTTTT.

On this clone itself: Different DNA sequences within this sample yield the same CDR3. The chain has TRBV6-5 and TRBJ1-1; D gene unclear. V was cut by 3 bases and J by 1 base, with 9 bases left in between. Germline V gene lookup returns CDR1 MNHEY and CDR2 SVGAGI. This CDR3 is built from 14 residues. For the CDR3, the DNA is TGTGCCAGCAGTTATTTTCCAGAGAACACTGAAGCTTTCTTT. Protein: CASSYFPENTEAFF.

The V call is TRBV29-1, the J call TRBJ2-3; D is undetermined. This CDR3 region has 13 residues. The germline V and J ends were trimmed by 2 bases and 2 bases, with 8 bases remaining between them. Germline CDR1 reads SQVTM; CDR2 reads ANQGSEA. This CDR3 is CSVEWQNTDTQYF. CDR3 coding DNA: TGCAGCGTTGAATGGCAGAACACAGATACGCAGTATTTT.

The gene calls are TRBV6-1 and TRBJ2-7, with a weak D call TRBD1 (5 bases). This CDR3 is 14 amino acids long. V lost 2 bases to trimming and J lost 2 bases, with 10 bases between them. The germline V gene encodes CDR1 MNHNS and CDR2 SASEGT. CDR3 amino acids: CASSEWVGAYEQYF. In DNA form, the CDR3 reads TGTGCCAGCAGTGAATGGGTAGGGGCCTACGAGCAGTACTTC.

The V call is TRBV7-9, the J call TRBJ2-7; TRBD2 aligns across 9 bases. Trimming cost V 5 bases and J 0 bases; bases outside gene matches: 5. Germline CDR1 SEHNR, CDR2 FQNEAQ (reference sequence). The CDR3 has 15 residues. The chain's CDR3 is CASSPISGSSYEQYF. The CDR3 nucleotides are TGTGCCAGCAGCCCAATTAGCGGGAGCTCCTACGAGCAGTACTTC.

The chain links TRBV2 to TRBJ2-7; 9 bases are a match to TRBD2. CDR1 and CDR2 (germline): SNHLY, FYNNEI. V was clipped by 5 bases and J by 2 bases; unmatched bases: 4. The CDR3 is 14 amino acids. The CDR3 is CASSSLAGPYEQYF. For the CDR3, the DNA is TGTGCCAGCAGTAGTCTAGCGGGACCCTACGAGCAGTACTTC.

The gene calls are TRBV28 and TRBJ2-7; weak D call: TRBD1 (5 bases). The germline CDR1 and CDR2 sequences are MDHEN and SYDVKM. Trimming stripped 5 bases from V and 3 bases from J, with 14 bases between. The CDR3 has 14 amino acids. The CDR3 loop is CASSIGVQYYEQYF. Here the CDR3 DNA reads TGTGCCAGCAGTATAGGGGTCCAATACTACGAGCAGTACTTC.

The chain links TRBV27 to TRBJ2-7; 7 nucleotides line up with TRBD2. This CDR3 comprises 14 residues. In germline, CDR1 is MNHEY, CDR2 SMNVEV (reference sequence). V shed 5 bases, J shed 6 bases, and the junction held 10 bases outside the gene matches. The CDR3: CASSPSGGLGEQYF. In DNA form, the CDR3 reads TGTGCCAGCAGTCCCTCGGGAGGTTTGGGCGAGCAGTACTTC.

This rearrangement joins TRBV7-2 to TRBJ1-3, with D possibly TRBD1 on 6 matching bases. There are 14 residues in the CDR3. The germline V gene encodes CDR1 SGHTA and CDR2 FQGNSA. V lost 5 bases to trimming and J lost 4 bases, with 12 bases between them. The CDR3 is CASSPGQLGNTIYF. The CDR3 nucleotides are TGTGCCAGCAGCCCGGGACAACTCGGAAACACCATATATTTT.

Here the CDR3 reads CATSRETGGDEKLFF. As DNA, the CDR3 is TGTGCCACCAGCAGAGAGACAGGGGGTGATGAAAAACTGTTTTTT. V is TRBV15 and J is TRBJ1-4; 9 bases agree with TRBD1. The CDR3 consists of 15 residues. J gave up 6 bases and V 0 bases, and 2 bases lay outside the gene matches. CDR1 and CDR2 from the germline V gene are LNHNV and YYDKDF (reference sequence).

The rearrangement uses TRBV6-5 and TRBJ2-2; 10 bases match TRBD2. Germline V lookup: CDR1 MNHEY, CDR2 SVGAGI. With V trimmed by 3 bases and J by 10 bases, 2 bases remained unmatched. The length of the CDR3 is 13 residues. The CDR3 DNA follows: TGTGCCAGCAGTTATCTAGCGGGAGCGGAGCTGTTTTTT. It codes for CASSYLAGAELFF.

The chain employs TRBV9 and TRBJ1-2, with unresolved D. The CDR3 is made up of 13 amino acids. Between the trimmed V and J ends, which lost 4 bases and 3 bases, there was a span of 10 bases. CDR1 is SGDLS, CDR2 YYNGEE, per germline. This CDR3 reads CASSTQEYYGYTF. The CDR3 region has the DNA TGTGCCAGCAGCACTCAGGAGTACTATGGCTACACCTTC.

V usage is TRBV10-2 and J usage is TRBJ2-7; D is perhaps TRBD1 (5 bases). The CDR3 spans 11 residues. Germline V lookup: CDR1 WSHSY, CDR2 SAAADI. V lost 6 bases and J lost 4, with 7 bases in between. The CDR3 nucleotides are TGCGCCAGCAGGACAGAATACGAGCAGTACTTC. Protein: CASRTEYEQYF.

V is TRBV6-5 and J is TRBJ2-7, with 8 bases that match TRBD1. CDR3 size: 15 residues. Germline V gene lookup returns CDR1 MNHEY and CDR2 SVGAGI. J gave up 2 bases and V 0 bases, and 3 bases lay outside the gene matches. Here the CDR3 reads CASSYSDRAPYEQYF. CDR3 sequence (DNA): TGTGCCAGCAGTTACTCGGACAGGGCTCCCTACGAGCAGTACTTC.

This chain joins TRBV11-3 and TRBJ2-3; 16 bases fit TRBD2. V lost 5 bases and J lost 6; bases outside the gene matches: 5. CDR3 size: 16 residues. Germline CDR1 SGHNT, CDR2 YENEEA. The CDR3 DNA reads TGTGCCAGCAGCCGGGGACTAGCGGGAGGGTTCGATACGCAGTATTTT. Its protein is CASSRGLAGGFDTQYF.

CDR3 sequence (DNA): TGCAGTGCTGTATTCAGGACGCAGTATTTT. Translating gives CSAVFRTQYF. The V and J genes are TRBV20-1 and TRBJ2-3; D call uncertain. This CDR3 contains 10 residues. V shed 5 bases and J shed 9 bases, with 9 bases lying between them. Germline CDR1 is DFQATT and CDR2 is SNEGSKA (reference sequence).

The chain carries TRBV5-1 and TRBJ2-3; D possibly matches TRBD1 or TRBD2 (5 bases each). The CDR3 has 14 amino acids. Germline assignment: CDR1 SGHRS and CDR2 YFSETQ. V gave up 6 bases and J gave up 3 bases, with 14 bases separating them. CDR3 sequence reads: CASTNGAGTDTQYF. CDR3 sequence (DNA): TGCGCCAGCACGAACGGGGCTGGTACAGATACGCAGTATTTT.

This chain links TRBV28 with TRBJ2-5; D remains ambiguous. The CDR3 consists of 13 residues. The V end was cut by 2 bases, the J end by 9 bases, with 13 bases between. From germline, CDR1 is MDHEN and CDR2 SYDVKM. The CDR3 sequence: CASSLSLTWAQYF. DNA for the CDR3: TGTGCCAGCAGTTTAAGCTTGACGTGGGCCCAGTACTTC.

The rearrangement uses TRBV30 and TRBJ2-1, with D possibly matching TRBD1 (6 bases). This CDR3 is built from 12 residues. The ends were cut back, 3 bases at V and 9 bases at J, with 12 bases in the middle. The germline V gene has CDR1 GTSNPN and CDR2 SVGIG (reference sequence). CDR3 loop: CAWSPLGGEQFF. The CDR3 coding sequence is TGTGCCTGGAGCCCTTTAGGGGGTGAGCAGTTCTTC.

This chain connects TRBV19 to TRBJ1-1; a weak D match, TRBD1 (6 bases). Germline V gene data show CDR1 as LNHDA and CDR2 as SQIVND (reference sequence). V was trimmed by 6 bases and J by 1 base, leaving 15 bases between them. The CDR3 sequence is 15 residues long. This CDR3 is CASSPGQYKNTEAFF. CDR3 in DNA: TGTGCCAGTAGCCCCGGACAGTATAAGAACACTGAAGCTTTCTTT.

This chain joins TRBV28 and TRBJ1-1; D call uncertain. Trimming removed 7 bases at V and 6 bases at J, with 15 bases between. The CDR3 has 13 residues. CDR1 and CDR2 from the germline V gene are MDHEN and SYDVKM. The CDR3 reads CASMTPRIAEAFF. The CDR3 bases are TGTGCCAGCATGACCCCGAGGATCGCTGAAGCTTTCTTT.